A single sample gave rise to the 31 T cell receptor beta chains below, sequenced in a study of cytomegalovirus exposure and HLA in healthy donors (dated by TCRdb to the late 2010s). Library generation was performed with the immunoSEQ multiplex PCR assay. For the multiplex PCR, a mixture combining 60 forward primers for TCR Vbeta segments and 13 reverse primers for TCR Jbeta segments was used. As stored in TCRdb, this immuneACCESS dataset retains in-frame rearrangements with V and J assigned. A fraction of the clones does not appear; measured against another copy, unresolved V genes explain less than half of the discrepancy, and the remainder lacks a known reason. This sample is represented by 80,000 to 100,000 clones; 81% of them were singletons. The ten largest clones capture 10% of the sample. Sequenced: PBMCs. The receptor source for this set is a human donor in good health.

The chain links TRBV7-7 to TRBJ2-1; TRBD2 agrees at 8 bases. In germline, CDR1 is SSHAT, CDR2 FNYEAQ (reference sequence). With 4 bases clipped from V and 9 bases from J, the junction kept 5 bases outside the gene matches. This CDR3 contains 13 residues. The CDR3 DNA is TGTGCCAGCAGCTACGGACTAGCTGGTGAGCAGTTCTTC. This gives the protein CASSYGLAGEQFF.

CDR3 loop: CASSSSASSSYEQYF. The CDR3 coding sequence is TGTGCCAGCAGCTCCTCCGCTAGCAGCTCCTACGAGCAGTACTTC. The V call is TRBV7-2, the J call TRBJ2-7; D perhaps matches TRBD2 (5 bases). The V and J ends lost 4 bases and 0 bases respectively, with 13 bases between them. Germline-derived CDR1 and CDR2 are SGHTA and FQGNSA. The CDR3 runs to 15 residues.

The chain joins TRBV7-6 to TRBJ2-3, with a weak D call TRBD1 (6 bases). Germline assignment: CDR1 SGHVS and CDR2 FNYEAQ. V shed 0 bases and J shed 0 bases, with 7 bases lying between them. This CDR3 has 15 amino acids. The CDR3 is CASSLAQGSTDTQYF. CDR3 coding DNA: TGTGCCAGCAGCTTAGCGCAGGGGAGCACAGATACGCAGTATTTT.

There are a few counts of this clone. This chain uses TRBV4-1 with TRBJ2-2, with 12 bases fitting TRBD2. The CDR3 spans 16 residues. Per germline, CDR1 MGHRA and CDR2 YSYEKL. J gave up 8 bases and V 4 bases, and 8 bases lay outside the gene matches. CDR3 amino acids: CASSPRLAGALGELFF. The CDR3 nucleotides read TGCGCCAGCAGCCCTCGACTAGCGGGGGCCCTGGGGGAGCTGTTTTTT.

The chain joins TRBV2 to TRBJ2-3, with a tentative D call TRBD2 (7 bases). The CDR3 length is 15 residues. Germline lookup yields CDR1 SNHLY and CDR2 FYNNEI. The V end was cut by 6 bases, the J end by 0 bases, with 13 bases between. CDR3 DNA sequence: TGTGCCAGCAGGGCTAGCGGACAGAGCACAGATACGCAGTATTTT. Encoded protein: CASRASGQSTDTQYF. Full variable domain (remainder filled in from reference TRBV2 and TRBJ2-3): EPEVTQTPSHQVTQMGQEVILRCVPISNHLYFYWYRQILGQKVEFLVSFYNNEISEKSEIFDDQFSVERPDGSNFTLKIRSTKLEDSAMYFCASRASGQSTDTQYFGPGTRLTVL.

This chain links TRBV27 with TRBJ1-5, with TRBD1 as a possible D gene (6 bases). There are 15 residues in the CDR3. From germline, CDR1 is MNHEY and CDR2 SMNVEV (reference sequence). V lost 6 bases and J lost 0, with 12 bases in between. CDR3 in amino acids: CASRKDSPSNQPQHF. The CDR3 coding sequence is TGTGCCAGCAGAAAGGACAGCCCTAGCAATCAGCCCCAGCATTTT.

The chain recombines TRBV30 with TRBJ1-6; D ambiguous. V lost 5 bases and J lost 7, with 15 bases in between. The germline V gene has CDR1 GTSNPN and CDR2 SVGIG (reference sequence). CDR3 length equals 14 residues. CDR3: CAWHPSGSNSPLHF. The CDR3 DNA reads as TGTGCCTGGCACCCATCAGGCTCAAATTCACCCCTCCACTTT. Full variable domain (missing parts from reference TRBV30 and TRBJ1-6): SQTIHQWPATLVQPVGSPLSLECTVEGTSNPNLYWYRQAAGRGLQLLFYSVGIGQISSEVPQNLSASRPQDRQFILSSKKLLLSDSGFYLCAWHPSGSNSPLHFGNGTRLTVT.

This sequence joins TRBV5-1 and TRBJ1-5; possible D gene TRBD1, 6 bases. Trimming shortened V by 0 bases and J by 3 bases, and 7 bases separated the two germline ends. This CDR3 is 14 amino acids long. The germline CDR1 and CDR2 sequences are SGHRS and YFSETQ. The CDR3 loop reads CASSLAGVNQPQHF. CDR3 coding DNA: TGCGCCAGCAGCTTGGCAGGGGTCAATCAGCCCCAGCATTTT.

For the CDR3, the DNA is TGTGCCAGCAGTTTAGGGGAGGGAGGTAATGAGCAGTTCTTC. Its translation: CASSLGEGGNEQFF. The chain uses TRBV27 and TRBJ2-1; 7 bases match TRBD2. From germline, CDR1 is MNHEY and CDR2 SMNVEV (reference sequence). V shed 2 bases, J shed 7 bases, and the junction held 5 bases outside the gene matches. The CDR3 is made up of 14 amino acids.

The rearrangement links TRBV29-1 to TRBJ2-7; possibly TRBD1 for D (6 bases). Trimming left V 4 bases short and J 7 bases short, with 17 bases between. Germline V CDR1 and CDR2: SQVTM, ANQGSEA. The CDR3 consists of 13 residues. DNA of the CDR3: TGCAGCGTTGGCTTAGGGGGAGATGGGGAGCAGTACTTC. It codes for CSVGLGGDGEQYF.

V usage is TRBV2 and J usage is TRBJ2-5; 7 bases map to TRBD1. The trim removed 6 bases at V and 2 bases at J, leaving 9 bases unmatched. The CDR3 has 15 amino acids. Germline V lookup: CDR1 SNHLY, CDR2 FYNNEI. The CDR3 reads CASRAGQDLQETQYF. CDR3 nucleotides: TGTGCCAGCAGGGCCGGACAGGACCTTCAAGAGACCCAGTACTTC.

This sequence joins TRBV13 and TRBJ1-6; unclear D gene. Trimming cost V 1 base and J 0 bases, with 7 bases left between them. The CDR3 covers 16 residues. CDR1 is PRHDT, CDR2 FYEKMQ, per germline (reference sequence). DNA of the CDR3: TGTGCCAGCAGCTTAGTTGGGAGCTCCTATAATTCACCCCTCCACTTT. Protein sequence: CASSLVGSSYNSPLHF.

V usage is TRBV7-9 and J usage is TRBJ1-2; no definite D call. This CDR3 comprises 16 residues. Germline lookup yields CDR1 SEHNR and CDR2 FQNEAQ (reference sequence). Trimming stripped 1 base from V and 0 bases from J, with 12 bases between. The CDR3 region has the DNA TGTGCCAGCAGCTTAGTACAGACGGCTACTAACTATGGCTACACCTTC. This gives the protein CASSLVQTATNYGYTF.

V is TRBV5-1 and J is TRBJ2-4; 10 bases agree with TRBD2. Germline V CDR1 and CDR2: SGHRS, YFSETQ. The CDR3 extends over 15 amino acids. The J segment lost 8 bases and the V segment lost 0 bases, leaving 5 bases of the junction unmatched. The CDR3 reads CASSLVSGGGYIQYF. The CDR3, as DNA: TGCGCCAGCAGCTTGGTCAGCGGGGGGGGCTACATTCAGTACTTC.

The V and J genes are TRBV5-1 and TRBJ2-3; D is possibly TRBD2 (6 bases). V lost 2 bases to trimming and J lost 2 bases, with 15 bases between them. This CDR3 is 16 amino acids long. CDR1 and CDR2 (germline): SGHRS, YFSETQ. This chain's CDR3 is CASSFGGLATTDTQYF. The CDR3 region has the DNA TGCGCCAGCAGCTTTGGGGGTCTAGCGACCACAGATACGCAGTATTTT.

V is TRBV4-2 and J is TRBJ2-7; D perhaps matches TRBD2 (5 bases). V lost 0 bases and J 7 bases, leaving 19 bases between the germline ends. From germline, CDR1 is LGHNA and CDR2 YNFKEQ. The CDR3 runs to 16 residues. CDR3 amino acids: CASSQDRASPSWEQYF. CDR3 DNA: TGTGCCAGCAGCCAAGATAGGGCTAGCCCCTCCTGGGAGCAGTACTTC.

This clone was seen once. This sequence joins TRBV7-2 and TRBJ2-7, with 7 positions matching TRBD1. The junction had 10 bases not matched to a gene; V was cut back by 5 bases and J by 3 bases. CDR3 length: 15 residues. Looked up from germline, CDR1 is SGHTA and CDR2 is FQGNSA. CDR3 nucleotides: TGTGCCAGCAGCAACCGGGACAGCCCAAACTACGAGCAGTACTTC. This codes for CASSNRDSPNYEQYF.

The chain employs TRBV27 and TRBJ1-1; 7 bases map to TRBD1. Germline V gives CDR1 MNHEY, CDR2 SMNVEV (reference sequence). The CDR3 extends over 14 amino acids. The V gene end was trimmed by 7 bases and the J gene end by 0 bases; junction bases not matched to a gene: 5. In DNA form, the CDR3 reads TGTGCCAGCACAAGGACAGGAATGAACACTGAAGCTTTCTTT. Its protein product is CASTRTGMNTEAFF.

The V and J genes are TRBV5-1 and TRBJ1-4; D perhaps matches TRBD1 (5 bases). CDR1 and CDR2 (germline): SGHRS, YFSETQ. The CDR3 covers 13 residues. Trimming stripped 5 bases from V and 5 bases from J, with 10 bases between. CDR3 protein: CASRQASNEKLFF. The DNA for the CDR3 is TGCGCCAGCAGACAGGCGAGCAATGAAAAACTGTTTTTT.

The rearrangement uses TRBV4-3 and TRBJ2-1, with 10 bases fitting TRBD1. V shed 2 bases and J 2 bases; nucleotides not matched to a gene: 3. This CDR3 comprises 16 residues. The V gene's germline CDR1 is LGHNA and CDR2 YSLEER. The chain's CDR3 is CASSQSDRGPYNEQFF. CDR3 bases: TGCGCCAGCAGCCAATCTGACAGGGGGCCCTACAATGAGCAGTTCTTC.

The rearrangement uses TRBV9 and TRBJ2-6, with D perhaps matching TRBD2 (5 bases). Deletions cut 4 bases from V and 4 bases from J, with 18 bases between. The CDR3 contains 17 residues. Per the germline V gene, CDR1 is SGDLS and CDR2 is YYNGEE. In DNA form, the CDR3 reads TGTGCCAGCAGCAGCCGGAGGCGGATCACCGGGGCCAACGTCCTGACTTTC. It codes for CASSSRRRITGANVLTF. The variable domain in full, with the rest retrieved from reference TRBV9 and TRBJ2-6, is DSGVTQTPKHLITATGQRVTLRCSPRSGDLSVYWYQQSLDQGLQFLIQYYNGEERAKGNILERFSAQQFPDLHSELNLSSLELGDSALYFCASSSRRRITGANVLTFGAGSRLTVL.

The chain recombines TRBV9 with TRBJ2-3, with 13 nucleotides matching TRBD2. Looked up from germline, CDR1 is SGDLS and CDR2 is YYNGEE. The CDR3 consists of 18 residues. The V and J ends lost 0 bases and 0 bases, in that order; junction bases with no gene match: 4. As DNA, the CDR3 is TGTGCCAGCAGCGTAGCAGGGACTAGCGGGGTGAGCACAGATACGCAGTATTTT. Translated: CASSVAGTSGVSTDTQYF.

The chain recombines TRBV6-1 with TRBJ1-2; D might be TRBD1 (5 bases). The CDR3 has 13 amino acids. The V gene lost 2 bases and the J gene lost 7 bases, with 11 bases spanning the gap. Germline loops: CDR1 MNHNS, CDR2 SASEGT. The CDR3, as DNA: TGTGCCAGCAGTGAAAGGCAGGGACTTGGCTACACCTTC. Translated: CASSERQGLGYTF.

The CDR3 region has the DNA TGTGCCAGCAGCCACCACAGGGGGCGCGGCTACGAGCAGTACTTC. Translating it yields CASSHHRGRGYEQYF. The rearrangement joins TRBV16 to TRBJ2-7; TRBD1 aligns across 9 bases. There are 15 residues in the CDR3. Germline V CDR1 and CDR2: KGHSY, FQNENV. The V gene end was trimmed by 3 bases and the J gene end by 3 bases; junction bases not matched to a gene: 6.

This clone was detected only a few times. The chain recombines TRBV6-5 with TRBJ2-7, with a tentative D call TRBD1 (5 bases). Germline values: CDR1 MNHEY, CDR2 SVGAGI. Trimming left V 6 bases short and J 0 bases short, with 12 bases between. This CDR3 has 14 amino acids. The chain's CDR3 is CASSPAGPSYEQYF. As DNA, the CDR3 is TGTGCCAGCAGCCCGGCAGGGCCCTCCTACGAGCAGTACTTC.

The rearrangement joins TRBV5-1 to TRBJ2-2; no clear D gene. CDR1 and CDR2 from the germline V gene are SGHRS and YFSETQ. V was trimmed by 1 base and J by 0 bases, leaving 7 bases between them. The CDR3 has 15 amino acids. CDR3: CASSLRSTNTGELFF. The CDR3, as DNA: TGCGCCAGCAGCTTGCGGAGTACGAACACCGGGGAGCTGTTTTTT.

In nucleotides, the CDR3 is TGTGCCAGCAGACCCCTCTTTCGGCGGGAGGGTCTTAACAATGAGCAGTTCTTC. Encoded protein: CASRPLFRREGLNNEQFF. The chain carries TRBV27 and TRBJ2-1; TRBD2 aligns across 9 bases. V shed 6 bases and J 5 bases; nucleotides not matched to a gene: 17. There are 18 residues in the CDR3. Germline CDR1 MNHEY, CDR2 SMNVEV (reference sequence).

This clone was observed once. J is TRBJ2-7 and V is TRBV28; D not resolved. Germline CDR1 MDHEN, CDR2 SYDVKM. V was clipped by 3 bases and J by 0 bases, with 3 bases between them. The length of the CDR3 is 12 residues. Here the CDR3 DNA reads TGTGCCAGCAGTTTCTCCTCCTACGAGCAGTACTTC. Protein sequence: CASSFSSYEQYF.

The V and J genes are TRBV9 and TRBJ2-5, with TRBD2 matching 7 bases. The CDR3 length is 14 residues. The V and J ends lost 3 bases and 2 bases, in that order; junction bases with no gene match: 4. Germline loops: CDR1 SGDLS, CDR2 YYNGEE. The CDR3 nucleotides are TGTGCCAGCAGCGGGCTAGCGGTACAAGAGACCCAGTACTTC. Amino acid sequence: CASSGLAVQETQYF.

The chain is built from TRBV27 and TRBJ2-2; TRBD1 is a possible D gene (6 bases). Trimming removed 10 bases from V and 2 bases from J, with 11 bases in between. The CDR3 is 13 amino acids. Germline CDR1 reads MNHEY; CDR2 reads SMNVEV (reference sequence). This CDR3 reads CATRQDNTGELFF. The CDR3 DNA reads as TGTGCCACCAGACAGGATAACACCGGGGAGCTGTTTTTT.

V gene TRBV6-4 combines with J gene TRBJ2-3; 13 nucleotides line up with TRBD2. This CDR3 region has 16 residues. Losses at the gene ends were 5 bases for V and 2 bases for J; bases not matched to a gene: 4. Germline V gene data show CDR1 as MRHNA and CDR2 as SNTAGT. CDR3 amino acids: CASSTGLAGATDTQYF. CDR3 nucleotide sequence: TGTGCCAGCAGTACCGGACTAGCGGGGGCCACAGATACGCAGTATTTT.